These 11 T cell receptor beta chains share one sample of origin, sequenced in a study of early T cells in non-severe SARS-CoV-2 infection. MiXCR, applied by TCRdb to the 5' RACE reads, yields one record per CDR3 protein. The repertoire holds more than 20,000 distinct CDR3 sequences, around 4.4% seen once, with approximately 4.6% in the top ten. The sample consisted of whole blood. Source of these receptors: an adult who was a healthcare worker with PCR-confirmed SARS-CoV-2 infection or an uninfected control (not recorded which).

This clonotype was picked up a small number of times. The DNA for the CDR3 is TGCGCCAGCAGCTCAACAAGGGAAGACCCTTTCAATGAGCAGTTCTTC. Protein product: CASSSTREDPFNEQFF. V usage is TRBV5-1 and J usage is TRBJ2-1; D is unresolved. Trimming removed 3 bases at V and 6 bases at J, with 19 bases between. The germline V gene encodes CDR1 SGHRS and CDR2 YFSETQ. The CDR3 contains 16 residues.

This clonotype was detected many times. The gene calls are TRBV9 and TRBJ2-2; 8 bases map to TRBD2. V shed 0 bases and J 9 bases; nucleotides not matched to a gene: 7. Looked up from germline, CDR1 is SGDLS and CDR2 is YYNGEE. This CDR3 has 15 residues. This chain's CDR3 is CASSVEVSGTRELFF. In DNA form, the CDR3 reads TGTGCCAGCAGCGTAGAGGTTAGCGGGACGAGGGAGCTGTTTTTT.

In this sample, this clonotype turned up many times. V usage is TRBV20-1 and J usage is TRBJ1-4; a weak D match, TRBD1 (5 bases). Trimming stripped 5 bases from V and 8 bases from J, with 15 bases between. CDR3 length: 13 amino acids. Per germline, CDR1 DFQATT and CDR2 SNEGSKA (reference sequence). CDR3 nucleotides: TGCAGTGCTTCCCCGGGGGAGGGGGAAAAACTGTTTTTT. It codes for CSASPGEGEKLFF.

V gene TRBV4-1 combines with J gene TRBJ1-6; 7 positions match TRBD1. J lost 3 bases, V lost 1 base, and 6 bases had no gene match. Germline CDR1 is MGHRA and CDR2 is YSYEKL. This CDR3 spans 17 amino acids. The CDR3 coding sequence is TGCGCCAGCAGCCAAGGAACAGGGGACCTCTATAATTCACCCCTCCACTTT. This translates into CASSQGTGDLYNSPLHF.

At least ten counts were recorded for this clonotype. The chain couples TRBV20-1 to TRBJ2-7, with a possible D match to TRBD2 (7 bases). The germline V and J ends were trimmed by 0 bases and 1 base, with 16 bases remaining between them. Germline CDR1 and CDR2: DFQATT and SNEGSKA (reference sequence). This CDR3 is built from 16 residues. CDR3 amino acids: CSARDIGGRFSYEQYF. The DNA of the CDR3 is TGCAGTGCTAGAGATATCGGGGGGCGATTTTCCTACGAGCAGTACTTC.

This clonotype was found many times. The V and J genes are TRBV9 and TRBJ2-6; 7 bases are a match to TRBD2. Germline V gene lookup returns CDR1 SGDLS and CDR2 YYNGEE. Unmatched junction bases numbered 9, after V lost 6 bases and J lost 3 bases. The CDR3 runs 16 residues. CDR3 sequence: CASTAGTTDGANVLTF. CDR3 DNA: TGTGCCAGCACCGCCGGGACTACAGATGGGGCCAACGTCCTGACTTTC.

This sequence joins TRBV4-1 and TRBJ2-5, with 11 bases lining up with TRBD2. Germline V gives CDR1 MGHRA, CDR2 YSYEKL. This CDR3 spans 17 amino acids. Trimming removed 0 bases from V and 4 bases from J; junction bases left unmatched: 7. The CDR3 bases are TGCGCCAGCAGCCAAGAGAAGACTAGCGGGACGGGAGAGACCCAGTACTTC. Its translation is CASSQEKTSGTGETQYF.

This clonotype has at least ten counts. The rearrangement joins TRBV6-2 or TRBV6-3 to TRBJ2-1, with TRBD2 matching 8 bases. CDR3 size: 13 residues. The ends lost 8 bases at V and 4 bases at J; junction bases unmatched: 4. The germline CDR1 and CDR2 sequences are MNHEY and SVGEGT. CDR3 residues: CASSPGGYNEQFF. In DNA, the CDR3 is TGTGCCAGCTCTCCGGGGGGGTACAATGAGCAGTTCTTC.

This clonotype was seen repeatedly, ten times or more. The rearrangement links TRBV5-1 to TRBJ2-6, with D perhaps matching TRBD1 (6 bases). CDR3 size: 20 residues. V was trimmed by 0 bases and J by 0 bases, leaving 19 bases between them. Per the germline V gene, CDR1 is SGHRS and CDR2 is YFSETQ. CDR3 nucleotide sequence: TGCGCCAGCAGCTTGGGATCTGGGGGCTCCCTCAGCTCTGGGGCCAACGTCCTGACTTTC. It yields the protein CASSLGSGGSLSSGANVLTF. Based on the CDR3 plus reference TRBV5-1 and TRBJ2-6, the full variable domain is KAGVTQTPRYLIKTRGQQVTLSCSPISGHRSVSWYQQTPGQGLQFLFEYFSETQRNKGNFPGRFSGRQFSNSRSEMNVSTLELGDSALYLCASSLGSGGSLSSGANVLTFGAGSRLTVL.

The chain combines TRBV20-1 with TRBJ2-4; 10 nucleotides agree with TRBD2. Germline V gene sequence: CDR1 DFQATT, CDR2 SNEGSKA (reference sequence). The CDR3 is 15 residues long. Germline trimming cut 4 bases from V and 2 bases from J; bases unmatched to any gene: 5. The CDR3 spells CSATQRGGTKNIQYF. CDR3 nucleotides: TGCAGTGCTACACAGCGGGGGGGCACCAAAAACATTCAGTACTTC.

This clonotype was seen more than once but under ten times. This chain uses TRBV18 with TRBJ2-3; 10 positions agree with TRBD2. There are 14 residues in the CDR3. The germline gives CDR1 KGHSH, CDR2 LQKENI. The J segment lost 6 bases and the V segment lost 8 bases, leaving 8 bases of the junction unmatched. CDR3 protein: CASNPSGSLDTQYF. CDR3 in DNA: TGTGCCAGCAACCCTAGCGGGAGTTTGGATACGCAGTATTTT.